The 12 T cell receptor beta chains below were found in one sample sequenced in a study of technical replicates of blood from a few donors. Produced via immunoSEQ multiplex PCR; TCRdb's table is partial and in-frame only. The sample lists under 85,000 clones, roughly 97% occurring once. Sequencing used T cells isolated from PBMCs. These receptors came from a human donor in good health.

This rearrangement joins TRBV29-1 to TRBJ2-3; unclear D gene. V was trimmed by 2 bases and J by 2 bases, leaving 11 bases between them. The CDR3 has 14 residues. The V gene's germline CDR1 is SQVTM and CDR2 ANQGSEA. The CDR3 reads CSVEPVEYTDTQYF. The CDR3 DNA reads TGCAGCGTTGAACCAGTGGAGTACACAGATACGCAGTATTTT.

This chain uses TRBV18 with TRBJ2-1; 9 bases match TRBD2. The length of the CDR3 is 20 residues. Germline loops: CDR1 KGHSH, CDR2 LQKENI. With 3 bases clipped from V and 5 bases from J, the junction kept 20 bases outside the gene matches. In DNA, the CDR3 is TGTGCCAGCTCACCGAATGAAAAACTCGTTGCGGGAGGGCCGGACAATGAGCAGTTCTTC. Protein: CASSPNEKLVAGGPDNEQFF.

The chain links TRBV6-6 to TRBJ1-4, with D hard to call. Trimming stripped 6 bases from V and 6 bases from J, with 8 bases between. The germline CDR1 and CDR2 sequences are MNHNY and SVGAGI (reference sequence). The CDR3 runs 12 residues. The chain's CDR3 is CASSRPDEKLFF. The CDR3 DNA reads as TGTGCCAGCAGCAGGCCTGATGAAAAACTGTTTTTT.

The chain uses TRBV5-1 and TRBJ1-4; tentative D call: TRBD1 (6 bases). Germline V gives CDR1 SGHRS, CDR2 YFSETQ. Trimming took off 0 bases at V and 4 bases at J, with 13 bases between the two ends. The CDR3 totals 16 residues. CDR3 in DNA: TGCGCCAGCAGCTTGGGCAGGGGAGCCATTAATGAAAAACTGTTTTTT. Encoded protein: CASSLGRGAINEKLFF. The complete variable domain, with remaining parts taken from reference TRBV5-1 and TRBJ1-4, reads KAGVTQTPRYLIKTRGQQVTLSCSPISGHRSVSWYQQTPGQGLQFLFEYFSETQRNKGNFPGRFSGRQFSNSRSEMNVSTLELGDSALYLCASSLGRGAINEKLFFGSGTQLSVL.

J is TRBJ2-5 and V is TRBV9; 7 bases align to TRBD2. The V segment lost 1 base and the J segment 2 bases; nucleotides outside the gene matches: 8. Germline V gene lookup returns CDR1 SGDLS and CDR2 YYNGEE. This CDR3 has 16 residues. The CDR3 bases are TGTGCCAGCAGCGTACCCCCCGGTAGCGGGCAAGAGACCCAGTACTTC. Translating gives CASSVPPGSGQETQYF.

The chain links TRBV4-1 to TRBJ2-1; 7 nucleotides agree with TRBD2. Germline CDR1 MGHRA, CDR2 YSYEKL. Trimming at V came to 8 bases and at J to 0 bases, leaving 10 bases not matched to a gene. The CDR3 extends over 16 amino acids. CDR3 sequence reads: CASPPWGGSSYNEQFF. The CDR3 nucleotides read TGCGCCAGCCCCCCGTGGGGGGGAAGCTCCTACAATGAGCAGTTCTTC.

This chain connects TRBV29-1 to TRBJ1-2; possibly TRBD1 for D (6 bases). The CDR3 is made up of 12 amino acids. Germline V CDR1 and CDR2: SQVTM, ANQGSEA. With 5 bases removed from V and 6 bases from J, the gap between germline ends came to 13 bases. DNA for the CDR3: TGCAGCGTTTCTGACAGGAGCGATGGCTACACCTTC. Its translation: CSVSDRSDGYTF.

V gene TRBV6-1 combines with J gene TRBJ2-2; 11 bases are shared with TRBD2. The germline V gene has CDR1 MNHNS and CDR2 SASEGT. V lost 6 bases, J lost 1 base, and 1 base stayed unmatched. CDR3 size: 15 residues. The CDR3 spells CASSGLAGNTGELFF. The CDR3 region has the DNA TGTGCCAGCAGCGGACTAGCGGGGAACACCGGGGAGCTGTTTTTT.

The chain links TRBV6-1 to TRBJ1-5; D gene ambiguous. The V end was cut by 3 bases, the J end by 3 bases, with 6 bases between. Germline V lookup: CDR1 MNHNS, CDR2 SASEGT. The CDR3 is made up of 13 amino acids. DNA for the CDR3: TGTGCCAGCAGTGACGACACCAATCAGCCCCAGCATTTT. Its protein is CASSDDTNQPQHF.

The rearrangement links TRBV11-3 to TRBJ2-2; D gene uncertain. Germline-derived CDR1 and CDR2 are SGHNT and YENEEA. V dropped 5 bases and J dropped 5 bases, with 12 bases sitting between them. This CDR3 has 14 residues. The CDR3 sequence is CASSIQLLTGELFF. Written as DNA, the CDR3 is TGTGCCAGCAGCATTCAGTTGTTGACCGGGGAGCTGTTTTTT.

The V gene is TRBV11-2, the J gene TRBJ1-1, with D possibly being TRBD1 (5 bases). The V and J ends lost 1 base and 2 bases respectively, with 8 bases between them. The CDR3 loop spans 14 amino acids. The germline gives CDR1 SGHAT, CDR2 FQNNGV. CDR3 amino acids: CASSLGGYNTEAFF. For the CDR3, the DNA is TGTGCCAGCAGCTTAGGGGGCTATAACACTGAAGCTTTCTTT. Based on the CDR3 plus reference TRBV11-2 and TRBJ1-1, the full variable domain is EAGVAQSPRYKIIEKRQSVAFWCNPISGHATLYWYQQILGQGPKLLIQFQNNGVVDDSQLPKDRFSAERLKGVDSTLKIQPAKLEDSAVYLCASSLGGYNTEAFFGQGTRLTVV.

V gene TRBV5-1 combines with J gene TRBJ2-1; 7 bases are a match to TRBD1. Losses at the gene ends were 2 bases for V and 9 bases for J; bases not matched to a gene: 8. CDR1 SGHRS and CDR2 YFSETQ come from the germline V gene. This CDR3 region has 14 residues. CDR3 sequence (DNA): TGCGCCAGCAGCTTAGGGCAGGGGGTGGGTGAGCAGTTCTTC. The encoded protein is CASSLGQGVGEQFF.